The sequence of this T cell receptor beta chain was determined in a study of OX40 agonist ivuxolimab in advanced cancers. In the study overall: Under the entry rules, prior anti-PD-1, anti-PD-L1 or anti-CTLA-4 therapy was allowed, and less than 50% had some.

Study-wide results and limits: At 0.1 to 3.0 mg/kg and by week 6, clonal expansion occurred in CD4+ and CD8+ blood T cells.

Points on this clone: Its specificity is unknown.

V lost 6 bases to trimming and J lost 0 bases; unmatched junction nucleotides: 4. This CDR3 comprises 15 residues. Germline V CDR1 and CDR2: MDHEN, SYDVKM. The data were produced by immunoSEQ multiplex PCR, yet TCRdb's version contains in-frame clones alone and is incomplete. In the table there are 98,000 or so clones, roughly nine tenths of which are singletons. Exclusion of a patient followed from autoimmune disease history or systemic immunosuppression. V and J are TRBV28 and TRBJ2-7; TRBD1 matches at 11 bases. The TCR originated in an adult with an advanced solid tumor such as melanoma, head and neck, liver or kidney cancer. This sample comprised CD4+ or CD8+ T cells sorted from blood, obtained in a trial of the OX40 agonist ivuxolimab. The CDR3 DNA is TGTGCCAGCAGCCCCGGGACAGGGGGCTCCTACGAGCAGTACTTC. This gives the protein CASSPGTGGSYEQYF.